These T cell receptor beta chains were read from a single sample in a study of cytomegalovirus exposure and HLA in healthy donors. Sequenced by immunoSEQ multiplex PCR; TCRdb stores in-frame clones only, minus some. The data show about 120,000 clones, 60% to 85% seen once. Source material: PBMCs. Receptor source: a man aged 45 to 65 in good health and CMV-seropositive. Both conserved end residues are trimmed from each CDR3. Fields, in order: J gene, V gene, CDR3 protein.

>TRBJ2-5|TRBV7-7
ASSLGSGGQETQY
>TRBJ2-7|TRBV18
ASSPDRVNYEQY
>TRBJ1-2|TRBV6-1
ASNRGYGYT
>TRBJ2-1|TRBV7-2
ASSLGLRLAGHNEQF
>TRBJ2-3|TRBV5-1
ASSLSVDTQY
>TRBJ1-6|TRBV7-9
ASSFAARASPLH
>TRBJ1-4|TRBV5-1
ASSLRDRGNEKLF
>TRBJ1-1|TRBV15
ATSRDQGATEAF
>TRBJ1-1|TRBV6-4
ASSVGTGMNTEAF
>TRBJ1-1|TRBV28
ASSTPGYGNTEAF
>TRBJ2-5|TRBV2
ASSGGRQTQY
>TRBJ2-7|TRBV7-2
ASRFTGVHEQY
>TRBJ1-2|TRBV7-8
ASSPAGDGYT
>TRBJ2-7|TRBV11-2
ASRLTGADEQY
>TRBJ2-7|TRBV7-2
ASSRDRVVGEQY
>TRBJ1-4|TRBV6-5
ASSYQGGSNEKLF
>TRBJ2-5|TRBV5-1
ASSVATSGGVETQY
>TRBJ1-2|TRBV6-1
ASSEPGQSESNYGYT
>TRBJ2-6|TRBV7-9
ASSFYNSGANVLT
>TRBJ1-1|TRBV7-9
ASSPDRGSEAF
>TRBJ2-7|TRBV7-2
ASSQSRSSASYEQY
>TRBJ2-1|TRBV27
ASSLWVARGGNEQF
>TRBJ2-7|TRBV6-1
ASLGLAGGREQY
>TRBJ1-6|TRBV7-9
ASSGQGDSPLH
>TRBJ1-1|TRBV19
ASSTGQGYTEAF
>TRBJ2-3|TRBV5-1
ASSPGGYADTQY
>TRBJ2-7|TRBV4-1
ASSQDPPRGVYEQY
>NA|TRBV6-5
ASSSHGQGVYYEQY
>NA|TRBV4-2
ASSQEWTGPREQY
>TRBJ2-5|TRBV19
ASSIGTGGETQY
>TRBJ2-7|TRBV4-3
ASSRGRGTDEQY
>TRBJ1-1|TRBV6-1
ASMLQGALTEAF
>TRBJ2-5|TRBV2
ASSSASGDQETQY
>TRBJ2-2|TRBV5-1
ASSLAPQGAGTGELF
>TRBJ1-2|TRBV18
ASSPPINYGYT
>TRBJ1-2|TRBV19
ASIDRGSHYGYT
>TRBJ1-4|TRBV6-6
ASMRNLNEKLF
>TRBJ2-1|TRBV19
ASTEASGRNEQF
>TRBJ1-2|TRBV18
ASSPRLYDSGYT
>TRBJ1-1|TRBV9
ASSVAEGTGRTNTEAF
>NA|TRBV30
AWSVAGGTYNEQF
>TRBJ1-1|TRBV5-1
ASSLDREGTEAF
>TRBJ2-1|TRBV5-1
ASGTSSGGSYNEQF
>TRBJ2-3|TRBV4-3
ASSQEGADTQY
>TRBJ1-1|TRBV7-2
ASSSSGTLARAF
>TRBJ2-2|TRBV7-7
ASSFAGNTGELF